These 30 T cell receptor beta chains were all obtained from the same sample, sequenced in a study of blood T cells in healthy people across ages. Sample-barcoded 5' priming and a J-beta primer mix drove a second PCR of about 7 to 12 cycles. TCRdb processed the 5' RACE reads anew with MiXCR; each CDR3 protein has one entry. The table has about 830,000 distinct CDR3 sequences, roughly 60% seen once. Sequenced input: blood. These receptors all come from a man aged 25-45 years in good health.

This clonotype appeared a single time. The chain is built from TRBV6-2 or TRBV6-3 and TRBJ2-7, with D maybe TRBD1 (5 bases). The germline gives CDR1 MNHEY, CDR2 SVGEGT. The CDR3 has 14 amino acids. V dropped 5 bases and J dropped 3 bases, with 14 bases sitting between them. CDR3 residues: CASSAYKDNYEQYF. The CDR3 region has the DNA TGTGCCAGCAGTGCTTACAAGGACAACTACGAGCAGTACTTC.

This chain connects TRBV4-3 to TRBJ2-1; D is perhaps TRBD1 (5 bases). V was clipped by 2 bases and J by 8 bases, with 10 bases between them. Germline CDR1 is LGHNA and CDR2 is YSLEER. The CDR3 contains 13 residues. This chain's CDR3 is CASSQQGRDEQFF. DNA of the CDR3: TGCGCCAGCAGCCAACAGGGTCGGGATGAGCAGTTCTTC.

V is TRBV2 and J is TRBJ2-3; 8 nucleotides agree with TRBD2. Per germline, CDR1 SNHLY and CDR2 FYNNEI. Trimming removed 6 bases from V and 2 bases from J; junction bases left unmatched: 7. The CDR3 runs 15 residues. In nucleotides, the CDR3 is TGTGCCAGCAGGAAGGAGCGGGGGACCACAGATACGCAGTATTTT. Translation: CASRKERGTTDTQYF.

J is TRBJ2-4 and V is TRBV2, with D perhaps TRBD1 (6 bases). The end of the DNA fits TRBJ2-5 better, so the J call may be wrong. This CDR3 spans 13 amino acids. CDR1 is SNHLY, CDR2 FYNNEI, per germline. For the CDR3, the DNA is TGTGCCAGCAAGGGACACTCACGGGAGACCCAGTACTTC. It translates to CASKGHSRETQYF.

The chain has TRBV9 and TRBJ2-1, with D perhaps TRBD2 (5 bases). The V end lost 3 bases, the J end lost 7 bases, and 14 bases lay between the germline ends. This CDR3 contains 14 residues. Germline V gene lookup returns CDR1 SGDLS and CDR2 YYNGEE. Here the CDR3 reads CASSALAGSNEQFF. The CDR3, as DNA: TGTGCCAGCAGCGCTTTGGCGGGTTCTAATGAGCAGTTCTTC.

Comments on this clonotype: Possible read error: a much larger clone is one base away. The gene calls are TRBV24-1 and TRBJ2-1; D is undetermined. The CDR3 extends over 13 amino acids. The V end was cut by 4 bases, the J end by 13 bases, with 16 bases between. Germline values: CDR1 KGHDR, CDR2 SFDVKD. Written as DNA, the CDR3 is TGTGCCACCAGTGACTATATTACAGAGACCCAGTTCTTC. Translation gives CATSDYITETQFF.

This clonotype was seen only a few times. The chain employs TRBV14 and TRBJ2-1; no reliable D call. This CDR3 region has 16 residues. Trimming removed 0 bases from V and 3 bases from J, with 12 bases in between. CDR1 SGHDN and CDR2 FVKESK come from the germline V gene. CDR3 in amino acids: CASSQDGGQFYNEQFF. In nucleotides, the CDR3 is TGTGCCAGCAGCCAAGATGGCGGCCAGTTCTACAATGAGCAGTTCTTC.

V and J are TRBV6-2 or TRBV6-3 and TRBJ2-5; D ambiguous. Germline loops: CDR1 MNHEY, CDR2 SVGEGT. V lost 5 bases, J lost 3 bases, and 13 bases lay in between. The CDR3 has 14 amino acids. The CDR3 DNA sequence: TGTGCCAGCAGTCCCTGGGGTCGGGAAGAGACCCAGTACTTC. Protein product: CASSPWGREETQYF.

This clonotype has only one observation. The CDR3 reads CATSREPNEKLFF. The CDR3 coding sequence is TGTGCCACCAGCAGAGAGCCTAATGAAAAACTGTTTTTT. This sequence joins TRBV15 and TRBJ1-4, with D uncertain. Germline V gives CDR1 LNHNV, CDR2 YYDKDF (reference sequence). Trimming left V 0 bases short and J 3 bases short, with 2 bases between. The CDR3 contains 13 residues.

The chain recombines TRBV15 with TRBJ1-1; D gene uncertain. V was clipped by 0 bases and J by 0 bases, with 17 bases between them. Per germline, CDR1 LNHNV and CDR2 YYDKDF (reference sequence). This CDR3 contains 18 residues. The CDR3 sequence is CATSREFPVQALNTEAFF. The DNA of the CDR3 is TGTGCCACCAGCAGAGAGTTCCCGGTACAAGCCTTGAACACTGAAGCTTTCTTT.

This clonotype was counted a few times. This chain uses TRBV29-1 with TRBJ2-1; D not resolved. The CDR3 is made up of 10 amino acids. Germline lookup yields CDR1 SQVTM and CDR2 ANQGSEA. The V and J ends lost 8 bases and 5 bases respectively, with 7 bases between them. CDR3 DNA sequence: TGCAGCAGTAGGGACAATGAGCAGTTCTTC. Amino acid sequence: CSSRDNEQFF.

Comment on this clonotype: A junction boundary mismatches the germline segment, possibly from a read error. This chain links TRBV12-3 or TRBV12-4 with TRBJ1-1, with 7 bases fitting TRBD1. The CDR3 loop spans 15 amino acids. CDR3 residues: CASSRDRELNTEVFF. CDR3 in DNA: TGTGCCAGCAGTCGCGACAGGGAGCTTAACACTGAAGTTTTCTTT.

The chain employs TRBV5-6 and TRBJ1-6; TRBD1 matches at 10 bases. J was trimmed by 5 bases and V by 2 bases; bases with no gene match: 1. The CDR3 covers 15 residues. Germline CDR1 and CDR2: SGHDT and YYEEEE. The CDR3 bases are TGTGCCAGCAGCTTCGGGACAGGGGATAATTCACCCCTCCACTTT. Its translation is CASSFGTGDNSPLHF.

The rearrangement joins TRBV4-2 to TRBJ1-4; D unclear. V was clipped by 0 bases and J by 7 bases, with 12 bases between them. Germline lookup yields CDR1 LGHNA and CDR2 YNFKEQ. The CDR3 extends over 15 amino acids. CDR3 loop: CASSQERDPFEKLFF. The CDR3 DNA reads as TGTGCCAGCAGCCAAGAGAGAGACCCGTTTGAAAAACTGTTTTTT.

The rearrangement links TRBV5-1 to TRBJ2-7; TRBD1 aligns across 7 bases. Germline V lookup: CDR1 SGHRS, CDR2 YFSETQ. This CDR3 region has 14 residues. Trimming cost V 2 bases and J 2 bases; bases outside gene matches: 4. In nucleotides, the CDR3 is TGCGCCAGCAGCTTCGGGGACAGTACCTACGAGCAGTACTTC. It yields the protein CASSFGDSTYEQYF.

This clonotype was seen a few times. The chain employs TRBV2 and TRBJ2-1, with 12 bases lining up with TRBD2. The CDR3 sequence is 17 residues long. Germline CDR1 is SNHLY and CDR2 is FYNNEI. The V and J ends lost 6 bases and 4 bases, in that order; junction bases with no gene match: 10. CDR3 residues: CASRKPTSGGPYNEQFF. CDR3 coding DNA: TGTGCCAGCAGAAAACCTACTAGCGGGGGGCCTTACAATGAGCAGTTCTTC.

This clonotype was detected only a few times. The genes are TRBV10-3 and TRBJ1-2; D is ambiguous. The CDR3 runs 12 residues. Germline V gene data show CDR1 as ENHRY and CDR2 as SYGVKD. V was trimmed by 6 bases and J by 8 bases, leaving 13 bases between them. The CDR3 sequence: CAIRKGSGGYTF. In DNA, the CDR3 is TGTGCCATCAGGAAGGGAAGTGGCGGCTACACCTTC.

The genes are TRBV7-9 and TRBJ1-2; 10 bases align to TRBD1. This CDR3 is 20 amino acids long. V gave up 3 bases and J gave up 4 bases; unmatched junction bases: 20. Germline loops: CDR1 SEHNR, CDR2 FQNEAQ (reference sequence). The CDR3 DNA follows: TGTGCCAGCAGCTTGATGGGGCTTCCGGGACAGGGGACCCTAGGCTATGGCTACACCTTC. Protein sequence: CASSLMGLPGQGTLGYGYTF.

The chain is built from TRBV7-8 and TRBJ2-5; TRBD1 agrees at 7 bases. There are 15 residues in the CDR3. CDR1 is SGHVS and CDR2 is FQNEAQ in the germline V gene. V gave up 5 bases and J gave up 5 bases; unmatched junction bases: 11. CDR3 loop: CASSPRQGWLETQYF. The CDR3 DNA follows: TGTGCCAGCAGCCCCCGACAGGGTTGGTTGGAGACCCAGTACTTC.

The chain joins TRBV9 to TRBJ1-5; no reliable D call. The CDR3 length is 15 residues. CDR1 is SGDLS, CDR2 YYNGEE, per germline. The V end was cut by 0 bases, the J end by 4 bases, with 11 bases between. CDR3 protein: CASSVDDAGNQPQHF. The CDR3 DNA reads as TGTGCCAGCAGCGTAGACGATGCGGGAAATCAGCCCCAGCATTTT.

There are a few counts of this clonotype. The chain employs TRBV12-3 or TRBV12-4 and TRBJ2-5; 8 positions agree with TRBD2. Trimming removed 5 bases from V and 7 bases from J; junction bases left unmatched: 9. The CDR3 spans 14 residues. CDR3 DNA: TGTGCCAGCAGTCCACAGGGACTAGTCAGGACCCAGTACTTC. As protein: CASSPQGLVRTQYF.

This clonotype was observed a single time. This chain links TRBV7-9 with TRBJ1-2, with D unresolved. From germline, CDR1 is SEHNR and CDR2 FQNEAQ (reference sequence). Trimming took 5 bases from V and 4 from J, leaving 11 bases between them. This CDR3 spans 13 amino acids. CDR3 in amino acids: CASSVQQAYGYTF. CDR3 sequence (DNA): TGTGCCAGCAGCGTACAGCAGGCCTATGGCTACACCTTC.

The chain links TRBV20-1 to TRBJ2-1; 12 bases align to TRBD2. Per germline, CDR1 DFQATT and CDR2 SNEGSKA (reference sequence). Germline trimming cut 1 base from V and 3 bases from J; bases unmatched to any gene: 4. The CDR3 consists of 16 residues. In nucleotides, the CDR3 is TGCAGTGCTAGAGGGCCTAGCGGGGGGGGCTACAATGAGCAGTTCTTC. This codes for CSARGPSGGGYNEQFF.

The chain is built from TRBV11-2 and TRBJ2-1; the D gene could be TRBD1 or TRBD2 (5 bases each). The CDR3 consists of 15 residues. CDR1 is SGHAT and CDR2 is FQNNGV in the germline V gene. Trimming shortened V by 3 bases and J by 3 bases, and 12 bases separated the two germline ends. CDR3 loop: CASSLGPTNYNEQFF. DNA for the CDR3: TGTGCCAGCAGCTTGGGACCCACTAACTACAATGAGCAGTTCTTC.

This clonotype has a handful of counts. V gene TRBV11-1 combines with J gene TRBJ2-5; 8 nucleotides line up with TRBD1. The CDR3 sequence is 15 residues long. Germline values: CDR1 SGHAT, CDR2 FQDESV (reference sequence). V was clipped by 5 bases and J by 2 bases; unmatched bases: 7. CDR3 in DNA: TGTGCCAGCAGCAGAGGACAGGGTGAACAAGAGACCCAGTACTTC. Amino acids: CASSRGQGEQETQYF.

This chain connects TRBV6-5 to TRBJ2-3; 11 bases are shared with TRBD2. Per germline, CDR1 MNHEY and CDR2 SVGAGI. There are 18 residues in the CDR3. V shed 1 base and J 4 bases; nucleotides not matched to a gene: 10. The CDR3 bases are TGTGCCAGCAGTTACTGGGCTAGCGGGGGGCCACCACCAGATACGCAGTATTTT. Translation: CASSYWASGGPPPDTQYF.

This chain uses TRBV7-2 with TRBJ2-4, with 7 nucleotides matching TRBD1. Germline V gene sequence: CDR1 SGHTA, CDR2 FQGNSA. Losses at the gene ends were 5 bases for V and 13 bases for J; bases not matched to a gene: 11. The CDR3 runs to 13 residues. The CDR3 region has the DNA TGTGCCAGCAGCCTCAAACAGGGGATGGAGCAGTACTTC. Residues: CASSLKQGMEQYF.

This clonotype appeared a few times. V gene TRBV29-1 combines with J gene TRBJ2-3; the D gene could be TRBD1 or TRBD2 (5 bases each). CDR3 size: 14 residues. The V and J ends lost 7 bases and 4 bases respectively, with 18 bases between them. Per germline, CDR1 SQVTM and CDR2 ANQGSEA. CDR3 nucleotide sequence: TGCAGCGATGGGGGTCAGTTCGTCTCAGATACGCAGTATTTT. Residues: CSDGGQFVSDTQYF.

V gene TRBV29-1 combines with J gene TRBJ2-3; D is perhaps TRBD1 (6 bases). V was shortened by 4 bases and J by 6 bases, with 17 bases between the two germline ends. The CDR3 consists of 14 residues. Germline V gene data show CDR1 as SQVTM and CDR2 as ANQGSEA. In nucleotides, the CDR3 is TGCAGCGTTGTTCAGGGGCTCCCGTTGGATACGCAGTATTTT. Residues: CSVVQGLPLDTQYF.

V is TRBV7-2 and J is TRBJ2-7; no firm D call. This CDR3 is 15 amino acids long. Trimming left V 0 bases short and J 0 bases short, with 9 bases between. Germline CDR1 SGHTA, CDR2 FQGNSA. The CDR3 reads CASSLAHGSSYEQYF. CDR3 nucleotide sequence: TGTGCCAGCAGCTTAGCGCACGGAAGCTCCTACGAGCAGTACTTC.